A selection of T cell receptor beta chains follows, all from one sample in a study of shared clonotypes between healthy human individuals. Some clones are missing from TCRdb's copy, which holds only in-frame ones; the method was immunoSEQ multiplex PCR. This sample yields 550,000 to 600,000 clones, of which around 78% are seen a single time; 9.5% to 15% belongs to the top ten. Sequenced material: PBMCs. Source of these receptors: a woman aged 40 to 50 in good health. Some clones in this sample may be carry-over from other donors' samples. The CDR3 runs from the conserved cysteine through the conserved F or W. Each record gives: CDR3 protein, CDR3 DNA, D gene, V gene, J gene, clone size. A D gene is named only where the DNA matches it firmly. Not every row has a clone size; where given, it reads once, few, many or a size class.

CDR3: CAWGRDRSNYGYTF
DNA: TGTGCCTGGGGACGGGACAGGAGTAACTATGGCTACACATTC
D: TRBD1
V: TRBV30
J: TRBJ1-2
size: .

CDR3: CASSEGGGNQPQHF
DNA: TGTGCCAGCTCGGAGGGAGGTGGCAATCAGCCCCAGCATTTT
D: .
V: TRBV18
J: TRBJ1-5
size: .

CDR3: CASSLADRAGEQYF
DNA: TGCGCCAGCAGCTTGGCAGACAGGGCTGGTGAGCAGTACTTC
D: TRBD1
V: TRBV5-1
J: TRBJ2-7
size: .

CDR3: CASSATAGAVEQYF
DNA: TGTGCCAGCAGCGCCACAGCGGGAGCGGTCGAGCAATACTTC
D: TRBD2
V: TRBV7-3
J: TRBJ2-7
size: .

CDR3: CASSLAPGTNNEQFF
DNA: TGCGCCAGCAGCTTGGCCCCCGGGACCAATAATGAGCAGTTCTTC
D: .
V: TRBV5-1
J: TRBJ2-1
size: once

CDR3: CATGRRQGTDTQYF
DNA: TGTGCCACGGGGAGACGACAGGGCACAGATACGCAGTATTTT
D: .
V: TRBV15
J: TRBJ2-3
size: .

CDR3: CASEPSYSGNTIYF
DNA: TGTGCCAGCGAGCCCTCGTACTCTGGAAACACCATATATTTT
D: .
V: TRBV18
J: TRBJ1-3
size: .

CDR3: CAWSSGNTIYF
DNA: TGTGCCTGGAGTTCTGGAAACACCATATATTTT
D: .
V: TRBV30
J: TRBJ1-3
size: few

CDR3: CASGTGKGTGELFF
DNA: TGTGCCAGCGGGACAGGGAAGGGGACCGGGGAGCTGTTTTTT
D: TRBD1
V: TRBV6-5
J: TRBJ2-2
size: .

CDR3: CASKDRGPYEQYF
DNA: TGTGCCAGCAAAGACAGGGGACCCTACGAGCAGTACTTC
D: TRBD1
V: TRBV28
J: TRBJ2-7
size: .

CDR3: CASSFGRPTDTQYF
DNA: TGTGCCAGCAGTTTTGGGCGGCCCACAGATACGCAGTATTTT
D: .
V: TRBV28
J: TRBJ2-3
size: .

CDR3: CASSESRYNEQFF
DNA: TGCGCCAGCAGTGAGTCGAGATACAATGAGCAGTTCTTC
D: .
V: TRBV10-1
J: TRBJ2-1
size: .

CDR3: CASSIPGLGPRETQYF
DNA: TGCGCCAGCAGCATCCCGGGGCTCGGGCCTAGAGAGACCCAGTACTTC
D: .
V: TRBV5-1
J: TRBJ2-5
size: .

CDR3: CASSVGGSGRPDTQYF
DNA: TGTGCCAGCAGCGTAGGCGGTAGCGGGAGACCAGATACGCAGTATTTT
D: TRBD2
V: TRBV9
J: TRBJ2-3
size: .

CDR3: CASSVGLAGVVDTQYF
DNA: TGTGCCAGCAGCGTAGGGCTAGCGGGAGTGGTAGATACGCAGTATTTT
D: TRBD2
V: TRBV9
J: TRBJ2-3
size: .

CDR3: CAISEADGSSYNEQFF
DNA: TGTGCCATCAGTGAGGCGGACGGGAGCTCCTACAATGAGCAGTTCTTC
D: .
V: TRBV10-3
J: TRBJ2-1
size: .

CDR3: CASSLSGRAIDEQFF
DNA: TGTGCCAGCAGCCTTAGCGGGAGGGCCATAGATGAGCAGTTCTTC
D: TRBD2
V: TRBV7-2
J: TRBJ2-1
size: .

CDR3: CASSFELAGVVFAGELFF
DNA: TGTGCCAGCAGCTTCGAACTAGCGGGAGTAGTTTTCGCCGGGGAGCTGTTTTTT
D: TRBD2
V: TRBV7-2
J: TRBJ2-2
size: .

CDR3: CASSDRLPCSSGQPQHF
DNA: TGTGCCAGCAGTGACCGTCTGCCGTGTAGTTCAGGTCAGCCCCAGCATTTT
D: .
V: TRBV6-4
J: TRBJ1-5
size: .

CDR3: CASSYSASQPNQPQHF
DNA: TGTGCCAGCAGTTACTCGGCATCACAGCCGAATCAGCCCCAGCATTTT
D: .
V: TRBV6-5
J: TRBJ1-5
size: .

CDR3: CASSSSYEQYF
DNA: TGTGCCAGCAGCTCCTCCTACGAGCAGTACTTC
D: .
V: TRBV5-4
J: TRBJ2-7
size: .

CDR3: CASSLVGGRLYEQYF
DNA: TGTGCCAGCAGCTTAGTAGGGGGCAGGTTGTACGAGCAGTACTTC
D: TRBD1
V: TRBV11-2
J: TRBJ2-7
size: many

CDR3: CASRPQTGGDTQYF
DNA: TGTGCCAGCAGACCTCAGACAGGCGGGGATACGCAGTATTTT
D: .
V: TRBV6-4
J: TRBJ2-3
size: .

CDR3: CASSDLWGARGVTEAFF
DNA: TGTGCCAGCAGTGACTTGTGGGGGGCACGGGGAGTCACTGAAGCTTTCTTT
D: .
V: TRBV28
J: TRBJ1-1
size: .

CDR3: CASSQGLYNEQFF
DNA: TGCGCCAGCAGCCAAGGACTTTACAATGAGCAGTTCTTC
D: .
V: TRBV4-3
J: TRBJ2-1
size: .

CDR3: CASSYTGASNEKLFF
DNA: TGCGCCAGCAGCTATACAGGGGCGTCTAATGAAAAACTGTTTTTT
D: TRBD1
V: TRBV5-1
J: TRBJ1-4
size: .

CDR3: CASSVEGGLYNEQFF
DNA: TGTGCCAGCAGTGTGGAAGGGGGCCTATACAATGAGCAGTTCTTC
D: TRBD1
V: TRBV2
J: TRBJ2-1
size: .

CDR3: CASSVRTGLSGNTIYF
DNA: TGTGCCAGCAGCGTCAGGACAGGGCTCTCTGGAAACACCATATATTTT
D: TRBD1
V: TRBV7-2
J: TRBJ1-3
size: .

CDR3: CAIGRANQPQHF
DNA: TGTGCCATCGGCCGAGCGAATCAGCCCCAGCATTTT
D: .
V: TRBV28
J: TRBJ1-5
size: .

CDR3: CSVFTSGRTFYEQYF
DNA: TGCAGCGTTTTTACTAGCGGGAGAACATTCTACGAGCAGTACTTC
D: TRBD2
V: TRBV29-1
J: TRBJ2-7
size: few

CDR3: CAWSKGAGELFF
DNA: TGTGCCTGGAGTAAGGGCGCCGGGGAGCTGTTTTTT
D: .
V: TRBV30
J: TRBJ2-2
size: .

CDR3: CASSLRGETQYF
DNA: TGTGCCAGCAGCTTACGGGGAGAGACCCAGTACTTC
D: .
V: TRBV7-9
J: TRBJ2-5
size: .

CDR3: CASSPSQKVYNEQFF
DNA: TGTGCCAGCTCACCCTCACAAAAGGTCTACAATGAGCAGTTCTTC
D: .
V: TRBV18
J: TRBJ2-1
size: .

CDR3: CASSQEAGEADTQYF
DNA: TGTGCCAGCAGCCAAGAAGCGGGAGAGGCAGATACGCAGTATTTT
D: TRBD2
V: TRBV4-2
J: TRBJ2-3
size: .

CDR3: CASSPAGGRVLGEQYF
DNA: TGTGCCAGCTCACCTGCCGGCGGGAGAGTTTTGGGCGAGCAGTACTTC
D: TRBD2
V: TRBV18
J: TRBJ2-7
size: .

CDR3: CASSDRAYGYTF
DNA: TGCGCCAGCAGTGACAGGGCCTATGGCTACACCTTC
D: .
V: TRBV10-2
J: TRBJ1-2
size: few

CDR3: CASSDQVTDTQYF
DNA: TGTGCCAGCAGTGATCAGGTTACAGATACGCAGTATTTT
D: .
V: TRBV6-4
J: TRBJ2-3
size: .

CDR3: CASSPIVLEGNTIYF
DNA: TGTGCCAGCTCACCTATAGTACTGGAGGGAAACACCATATATTTT
D: .
V: TRBV18
J: TRBJ1-3
size: few

CDR3: CASSFGHQETQYF
DNA: TGTGCCAGCAGTTTCGGACACCAAGAGACCCAGTACTTC
D: .
V: TRBV27
J: TRBJ2-5
size: .

CDR3: CASSLGVAASTDTQYF
DNA: TGTGCCAGCAGCTTAGGGGTAGCAGCAAGCACAGATACGCAGTATTTT
D: .
V: TRBV7-6
J: TRBJ2-3
size: once

CDR3: CASSLDRDTYNEQFF
DNA: TGTGCCAGCAGCCTGGACAGGGACACCTACAATGAGCAGTTCTTC
D: TRBD1
V: TRBV13
J: TRBJ2-1
size: .

CDR3: CASSDGSNQPQHF
DNA: TGTGCCAGCAGTGACGGTAGCAATCAGCCCCAGCATTTT
D: .
V: TRBV2
J: TRBJ1-5
size: .

CDR3: CAWSDGGGSPLHF
DNA: TGTGCCTGGAGTGACGGGGGGGGCTCACCCCTCCACTTT
D: .
V: TRBV30
J: TRBJ1-6
size: .

CDR3: CAWETGQGVYGYTF
DNA: TGTGCCTGGGAGACCGGACAGGGCGTCTATGGCTACACCTTC
D: TRBD1
V: TRBV30
J: TRBJ1-2
size: .

CDR3: CASSFQTDNNEQFF
DNA: TGTGCCAGCAGCTTCCAGACGGACAACAATGAGCAGTTCTTC
D: .
V: TRBV5-8
J: TRBJ2-1
size: once

CDR3: CASSEGSYEQYF
DNA: TGCGCCAGCAGTGAGGGAAGCTACGAGCAGTACTTC
D: .
V: TRBV10-1
J: TRBJ2-7
size: .

CDR3: CAWSRTDVGEQYF
DNA: TGTGCCTGGAGTCGGACGGATGTAGGGGAGCAGTACTTC
D: .
V: TRBV30
J: TRBJ2-7
size: .

CDR3: CASSPEVEGYTF
DNA: TGTGCCAGCTCACCGGAGGTGGAGGGCTACACCTTC
D: .
V: TRBV18
J: TRBJ1-2
size: .

CDR3: CASRGAGGDEQYF
DNA: TGTGCCAGTCGGGGAGCGGGAGGGGACGAGCAGTACTTC
D: TRBD2
V: TRBV18
J: TRBJ2-7
size: .

CDR3: CASSPWTLSYEQYF
DNA: TGTGCCAGCAGTCCCTGGACTCTCTCCTACGAGCAGTACTTC
D: .
V: TRBV27
J: TRBJ2-7
size: .

CDR3: CASTSGRHGETQYF
DNA: TGTGCCAGCACCTCAGGACGGCATGGCGAGACCCAGTACTTC
D: .
V: TRBV27
J: TRBJ2-5
size: .

CDR3: CASRETGSTGELFF
DNA: TGTGCTAGCAGGGAAACAGGGTCCACCGGGGAGCTGTTTTTT
D: .
V: TRBV7-7
J: TRBJ2-2
size: .

CDR3: CASSEQGGEQYF
DNA: TGCGCCAGCAGCGAACAGGGTGGCGAGCAGTACTTC
D: .
V: TRBV5-1
J: TRBJ2-7
size: few

CDR3: CASSHSRTEAFF
DNA: TGCGCCAGCAGCCACAGTCGCACTGAAGCTTTCTTT
D: .
V: TRBV4-3
J: TRBJ1-1
size: .

CDR3: CASSLQGVPDTQYF
DNA: TGCGCCAGCAGCTTGCAGGGAGTCCCAGATACGCAGTATTTT
D: .
V: TRBV5-1
J: TRBJ2-3
size: .